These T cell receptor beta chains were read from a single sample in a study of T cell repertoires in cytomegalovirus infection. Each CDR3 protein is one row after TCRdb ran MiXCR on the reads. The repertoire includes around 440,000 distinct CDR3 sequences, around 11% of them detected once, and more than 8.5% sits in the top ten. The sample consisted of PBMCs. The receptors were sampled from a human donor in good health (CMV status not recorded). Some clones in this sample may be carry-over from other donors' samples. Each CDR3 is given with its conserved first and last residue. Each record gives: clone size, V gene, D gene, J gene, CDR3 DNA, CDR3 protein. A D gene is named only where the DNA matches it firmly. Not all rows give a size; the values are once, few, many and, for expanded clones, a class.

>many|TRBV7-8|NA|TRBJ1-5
TGTGCCAGCAGCTTAGGGGCCCGGGGCAATCAGCCCCAGCATTTT
CASSLGARGNQPQHF
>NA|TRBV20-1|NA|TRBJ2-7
TGCAGTGTATCAAGTTACGAGCAGTACTTC
CSVSSYEQYF
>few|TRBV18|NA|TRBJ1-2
TGTGCCAGCTCACCGACTCTGGCGGGGGTAAACTATGGCTACACCTTC
CASSPTLAGVNYGYTF
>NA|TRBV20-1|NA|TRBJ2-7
TGCAGTGCTAGAGATTTCTCGAGCTCCTACGAGCAGTACTTC
CSARDFSSSYEQYF
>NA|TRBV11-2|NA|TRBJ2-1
TGTGCCAGCTTCAAGGGGGGGGGAGCCTACAATGAGCAGTTCTTC
CASFKGGGAYNEQFF
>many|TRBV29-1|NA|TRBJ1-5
TGCAGCGTCCTAGACGGCTATAGCAATCAGCCCCAGCATTTT
CSVLDGYSNQPQHF
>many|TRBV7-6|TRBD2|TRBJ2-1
TGTGCCAGCAGCATATTTCGGACTAGCGGGGGGGCGAATGAGCAGTTCTTC
CASSIFRTSGGANEQFF
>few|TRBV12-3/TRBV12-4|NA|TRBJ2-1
TGTGCCAGCAGTTTAGAGGCCACGGACAATGAGCAGTTCTTC
CASSLEATDNEQFF
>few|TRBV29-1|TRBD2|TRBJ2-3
TGCAGCGTCAGCGCGGGAGCCAGTAACACAGATACGCAGTATTTT
CSVSAGASNTDTQYF
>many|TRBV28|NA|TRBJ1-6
TGTGCCAGCAGCTCTGAGATACCCCTCCACTTT
CASSSEIPLHF
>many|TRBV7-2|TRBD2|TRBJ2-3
TGTGCCAGCAGCTTGCGCTCTAGCGGGAGGGCCGGGGATACGCAGTATTTT
CASSLRSSGRAGDTQYF
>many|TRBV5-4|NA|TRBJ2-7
TGTGCCAGCAGCTTCCGGGACGGAACCTACGAGCAGTACTTC
CASSFRDGTYEQYF
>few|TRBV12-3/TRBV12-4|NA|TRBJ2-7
TGTGCCAGCGCCAGAGTGGGAGATCCCCCCTACGAGCAGTACTTC
CASARVGDPPYEQYF
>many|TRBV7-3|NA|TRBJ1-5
TGTGCCAGCAGCTGGGCAGTTAACCAGCAAGGCAATCAGCCCCAGCATTTT
CASSWAVNQQGNQPQHF
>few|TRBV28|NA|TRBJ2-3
TGTGCCAGCAGTCCTCGGGCTTTAACAGATACGCAGTATTTT
CASSPRALTDTQYF
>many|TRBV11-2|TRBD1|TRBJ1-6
TGTGCCAGCAGCCGGGACAGGGCATATTCACCCCTCCACTTT
CASSRDRAYSPLHF
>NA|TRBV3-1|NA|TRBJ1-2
TGTGCCAGCAGCCCCTTCGGCAGGCACTATGGCTACACCTTC
CASSPFGRHYGYTF
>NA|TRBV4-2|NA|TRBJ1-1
TGTGCCAGCAGCCACCGCCCGGGACAGAACACTGAAGCTTTCTTT
CASSHRPGQNTEAFF
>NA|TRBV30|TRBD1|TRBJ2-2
TGTGCCTGGAGTGTACGTAGGACAGGGGCCGGGGCCGGGGAGCTGTTTTTT
CAWSVRRTGAGAGELFF
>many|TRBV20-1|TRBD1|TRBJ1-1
TGCAGTGCTAGTTACAGGGGGCACACTGAAGCTTTCTTT
CSASYRGHTEAFF
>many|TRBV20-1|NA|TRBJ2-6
TGCAGTGCTAAAAACAGGGTGACCTCCTCTGGGGCCAACGTCCTGACTTTC
CSAKNRVTSSGANVLTF
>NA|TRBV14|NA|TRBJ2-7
TGTGCCAGCAGCCAAGGGGCTCAGGGCGACGACGAGCAGTACTTC
CASSQGAQGDDEQYF
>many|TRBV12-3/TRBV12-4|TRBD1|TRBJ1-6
TGTGCCAGCAAACCGGGACAGTCAAATTCACCCCTCCACTTT
CASKPGQSNSPLHF
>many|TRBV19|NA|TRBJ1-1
TGTGCCAGTAGGGACGGGGGGAAGATCGGGAGCACTGAAGCTTTCTTT
CASRDGGKIGSTEAFF
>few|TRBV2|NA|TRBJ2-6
TGTGCCAGCACTAACTATAGGAGCTCTGGGGCCAACGTCCTGACTTTC
CASTNYRSSGANVLTF
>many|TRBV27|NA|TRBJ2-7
TGTGCCAGCAGTGCCTCCGACAGTATGAATTCGGAGCAGTACTTC
CASSASDSMNSEQYF
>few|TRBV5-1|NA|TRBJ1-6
TGCGCCAGCAGCTTGCAGGGCTCCCTTACTCGGAATTCACCCCTCCACTTT
CASSLQGSLTRNSPLHF
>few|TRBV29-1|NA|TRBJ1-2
TGCAGCGTCCGCCAAGGGAGCTATGGCTACACCTTC
CSVRQGSYGYTF
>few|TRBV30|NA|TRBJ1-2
TGTGCCTGGAGCCTCCGACGGAACTATGGCTACACCTTC
CAWSLRRNYGYTF
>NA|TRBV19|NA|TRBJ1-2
TGTGCCAGTACCTTTAATGGAGGGGAGGACTATGGCTACACCTTC
CASTFNGGEDYGYTF
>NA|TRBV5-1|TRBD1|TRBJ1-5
TGCGCCAGCAGCCCAGGGGGTCCAGGTGGGGAGCCCCAGCATTTT
CASSPGGPGGEPQHF
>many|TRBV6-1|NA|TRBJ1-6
TGTGCCAGCGGCCCTAATTCACCCCTCCACTTT
CASGPNSPLHF
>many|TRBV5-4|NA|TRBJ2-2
TGTGCCAGCAGTTTCAGATCGAACACCGGGGAGCTGTTTTTT
CASSFRSNTGELFF
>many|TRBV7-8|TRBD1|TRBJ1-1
TGTGCCAGCAGCGCGGGACAGGTCCCTAACACTGAAGCTTTCTTT
CASSAGQVPNTEAFF
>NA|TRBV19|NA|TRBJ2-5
TGTGCCAGTAGTATGATAACAGGGTTTGACGGAGAGACCCAGTACTTC
CASSMITGFDGETQYF
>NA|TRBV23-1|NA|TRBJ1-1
TGCGCCAGCAGTCAGACCCAGGTGAACACTGAAGCTTTCTTT
CASSQTQVNTEAFF
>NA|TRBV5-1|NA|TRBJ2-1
TGCGCCAGCAGCTTGTTGAGGGGTAGCTCCTACAATGAGCAGTTCTTC
CASSLLRGSSYNEQFF
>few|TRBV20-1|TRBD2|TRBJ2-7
TGCAGTGCTATGTTTCTAGCGGGAGTGGACTACGAGCAGTACTTC
CSAMFLAGVDYEQYF
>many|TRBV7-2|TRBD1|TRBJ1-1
TGTGCCAGCAGCCTTCGACAGGGACCTGAAGCTTTCTTT
CASSLRQGPEAFF
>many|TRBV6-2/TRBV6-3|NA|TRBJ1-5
TGTGCCAGCAACCCCATGCCCAGATCGGGCAATCAGCCCCAGCATTTT
CASNPMPRSGNQPQHF
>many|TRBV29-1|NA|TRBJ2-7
TGCAGCGTCCCAGGAACTCTCGAGCAGTACTTC
CSVPGTLEQYF
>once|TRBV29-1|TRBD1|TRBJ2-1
TGCAGCGTTGACCCTGCTCAGGGGAGGACAGGGAATGAGCAGTTCTTC
CSVDPAQGRTGNEQFF